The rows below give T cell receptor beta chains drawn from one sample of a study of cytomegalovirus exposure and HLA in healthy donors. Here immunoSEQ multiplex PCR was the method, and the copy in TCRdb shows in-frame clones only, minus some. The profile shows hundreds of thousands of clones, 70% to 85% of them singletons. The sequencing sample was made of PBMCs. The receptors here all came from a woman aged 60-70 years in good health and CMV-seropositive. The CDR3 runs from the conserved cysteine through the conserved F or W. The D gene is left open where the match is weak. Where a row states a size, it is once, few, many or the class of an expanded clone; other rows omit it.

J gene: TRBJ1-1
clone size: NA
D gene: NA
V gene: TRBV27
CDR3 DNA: TGTGCCAGCAGTTCTTTAGGTACAGCGGTGAACACTGAAGCTTTCTTT
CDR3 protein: CASSSLGTAVNTEAFF

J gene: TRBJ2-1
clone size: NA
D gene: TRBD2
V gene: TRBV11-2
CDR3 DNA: TGTGCCAGCAGGTTTAGCGGGAGCACCTACAATGAGCAGTTCTTC
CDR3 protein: CASRFSGSTYNEQFF

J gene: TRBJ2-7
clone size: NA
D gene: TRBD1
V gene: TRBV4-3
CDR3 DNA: TGCGCCAGCAGCCGCACCGGGACAGGGACCTACGAGCAGTACTTC
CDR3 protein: CASSRTGTGTYEQYF

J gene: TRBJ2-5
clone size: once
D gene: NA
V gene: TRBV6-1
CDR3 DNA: TGTGCCAGCAGTTCCGACGGGGAGACCCAGTACTTC
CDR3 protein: CASSSDGETQYF

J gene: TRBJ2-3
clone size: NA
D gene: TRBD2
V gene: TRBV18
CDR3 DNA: TGTGCCAGCTCACCTACTAGCGATGGGGGCACAGATACGCAGTATTTT
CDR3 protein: CASSPTSDGGTDTQYF

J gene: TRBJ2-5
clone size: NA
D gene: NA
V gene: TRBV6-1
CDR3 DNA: TGTGCCAGCAGTGAGGGGCGGAAGGGGGAGACCCAGTACTTC
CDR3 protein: CASSEGRKGETQYF

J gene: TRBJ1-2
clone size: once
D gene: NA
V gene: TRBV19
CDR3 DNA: TGTGCCAGTACCAACGCTGGGGGGTTAGCGTATGGCTACACCTTC
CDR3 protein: CASTNAGGLAYGYTF

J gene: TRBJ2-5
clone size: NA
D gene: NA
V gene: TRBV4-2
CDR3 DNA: TGTGCCAGCAGCCAAGAGAGCGGGACGGGGGCGCGTGGGACCCAGTACTTC
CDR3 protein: CASSQESGTGARGTQYF

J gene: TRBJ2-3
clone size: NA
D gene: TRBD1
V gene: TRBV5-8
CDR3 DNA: TGTGCCAGCAGCGTACAGGGGTTTTCAGATACGCAGTATTTT
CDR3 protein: CASSVQGFSDTQYF

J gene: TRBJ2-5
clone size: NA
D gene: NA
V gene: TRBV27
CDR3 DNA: TGTGCCAGCAGTTTAGGGGGCCGATACCAAGAGACCCAGTACTTC
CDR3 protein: CASSLGGRYQETQYF

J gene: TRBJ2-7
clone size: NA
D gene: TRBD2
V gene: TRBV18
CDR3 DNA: TGTGCCAGCTCTGCGACTAGCGGGGGGGCTGGGGTTTCCGAGCAGTACTTC
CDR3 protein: CASSATSGGAGVSEQYF

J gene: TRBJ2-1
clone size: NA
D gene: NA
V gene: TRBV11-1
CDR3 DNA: TGTGCCAGCAGTTTCCCCGTTTGGCCTGCTTCCTACAATGAGCAGTTCTTC
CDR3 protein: CASSFPVWPASYNEQFF

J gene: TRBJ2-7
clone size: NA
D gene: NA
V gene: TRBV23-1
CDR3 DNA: TGCGCCAGCAGTCAATCCACCGGTGTCTGCGACGAGCAGTACTTC
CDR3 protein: CASSQSTGVCDEQYF

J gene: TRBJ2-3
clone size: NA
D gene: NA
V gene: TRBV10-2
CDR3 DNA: TGCGCCAGCAGTGAGCTCCCCTCGACTAACGGGAAAGATACGCAGTATTTT
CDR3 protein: CASSELPSTNGKDTQYF

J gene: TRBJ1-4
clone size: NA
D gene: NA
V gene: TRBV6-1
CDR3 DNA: TGTGCCAGCAGTGAGCTCCGCGGTGAGGAAAAACTGTTTTTT
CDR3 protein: CASSELRGEEKLFF

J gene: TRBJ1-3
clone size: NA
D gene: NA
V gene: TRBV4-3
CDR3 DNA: TGCGCCAGCAGCCAAGACAGGTTCAGGTTATACTCTGGAAACACCATATATTTT
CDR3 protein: CASSQDRFRLYSGNTIYF

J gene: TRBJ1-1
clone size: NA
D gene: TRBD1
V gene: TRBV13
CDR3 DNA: TGTGCCAGCAGCCTCAGGACAGGCTCCATGAACACTGAAGCTTTCTTT
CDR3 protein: CASSLRTGSMNTEAFF

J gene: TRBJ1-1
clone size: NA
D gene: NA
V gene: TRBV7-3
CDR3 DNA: TGTGCCAGCAGCTTTTCCGCGACTGAAGCTTTCTTT
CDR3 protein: CASSFSATEAFF

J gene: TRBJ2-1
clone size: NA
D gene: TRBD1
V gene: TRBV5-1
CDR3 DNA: TGCGCCAGCAGCCCCAGACAGGGGTTCTACTCCTACAATGAGCAGTTCTTC
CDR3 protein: CASSPRQGFYSYNEQFF

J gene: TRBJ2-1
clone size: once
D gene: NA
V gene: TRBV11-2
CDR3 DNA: TGTGCCAGCAGCCGAACTCCGACTCCTTCCTACAATGAGCAGTTCTTC
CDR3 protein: CASSRTPTPSYNEQFF

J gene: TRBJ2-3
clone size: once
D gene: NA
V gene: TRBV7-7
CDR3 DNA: TGTGCCAGCAGCTCCTTCGGATTACCGGGGGATACGCAGTATTTT
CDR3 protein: CASSSFGLPGDTQYF

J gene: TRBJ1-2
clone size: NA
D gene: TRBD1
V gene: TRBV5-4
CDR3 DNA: TGTGCCACCCGAGTCCAAGGGGGCTACTATGGCTACACCTTC
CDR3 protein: CATRVQGGYYGYTF

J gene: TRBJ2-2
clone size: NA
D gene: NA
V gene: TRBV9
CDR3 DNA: TGTGCCAGCAGCGTAGTGGGGCAGCGCACCGGGGAGCTGTTTTTT
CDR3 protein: CASSVVGQRTGELFF

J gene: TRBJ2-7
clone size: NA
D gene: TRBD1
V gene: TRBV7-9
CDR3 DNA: TGTGCCAGCAGCCTGCGACAGGGGACAGGGGAGCAGTACTTC
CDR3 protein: CASSLRQGTGEQYF

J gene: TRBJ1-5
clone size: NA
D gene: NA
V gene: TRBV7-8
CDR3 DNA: TGTGCCAGCAGCTTAGCCAGGGCTTATAGCAATCAGCCCCAGCATTTT
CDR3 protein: CASSLARAYSNQPQHF

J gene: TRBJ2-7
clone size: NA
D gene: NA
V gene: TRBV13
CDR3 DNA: TGTGCCAGCAGCTCCTCAGGCTACGAGCAGTACTTC
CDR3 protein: CASSSSGYEQYF

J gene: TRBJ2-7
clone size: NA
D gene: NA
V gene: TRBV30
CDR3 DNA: TGTGCCTGGAGTCCATCAGCCTACGAGCAGTACTTC
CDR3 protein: CAWSPSAYEQYF

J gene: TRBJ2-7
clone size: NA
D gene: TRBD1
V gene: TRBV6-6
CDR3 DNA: TGTGCCAGCAGAACAGGGGGCGCTTCCTACGAGCAGTACTTC
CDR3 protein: CASRTGGASYEQYF

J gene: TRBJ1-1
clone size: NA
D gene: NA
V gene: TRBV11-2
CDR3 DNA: TGTGCCAGCAGCCAGGACAGTTTTGAAGCTTTCTTT
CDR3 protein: CASSQDSFEAFF

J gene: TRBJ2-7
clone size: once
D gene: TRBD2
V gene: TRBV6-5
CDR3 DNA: TGTGCCAGCAGGACGACTAGCGGCTCCTACGAGCAGTACTTC
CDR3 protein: CASRTTSGSYEQYF

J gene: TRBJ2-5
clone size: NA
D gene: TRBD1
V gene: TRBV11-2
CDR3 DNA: TGTGCCAGCAGCCGGGACAGGGGGGAAGAGACCCAGTACTTC
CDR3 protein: CASSRDRGEETQYF

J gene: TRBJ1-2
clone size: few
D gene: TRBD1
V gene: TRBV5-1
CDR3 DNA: TGCGCCAGCAGGCTTACAGGGGGCCATGGCTACACCTTC
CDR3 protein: CASRLTGGHGYTF